This TCR beta chain was sequenced during a study of a mutant IDH1 vaccine in newly diagnosed glioma. Across the whole study: Treated individuals were about 60% male and around 38% female, averaging about 42 years of age. Whole-study findings and limits: Across multiple MHC alleles, approximately 93% of patients had vaccine-induced responses.

V lost 3 bases and J lost 5; bases outside the gene matches: 7. CDR1 is SNHLY, CDR2 FYNNEI, per germline. This CDR3 comprises 16 residues. In regard to this clone: The antigen remains unidentified.

Time point indicated: baseline, week 1 (first vaccination visit). Treatment of the sample: pre-vaccination baseline after standard-of-care therapy. TCRdb's table, derived via immunoSEQ multiplex PCR, lists solely in-frame clones and lacks some. The table shows about 66,000 clones, with around 86% occurring only once. V is TRBV2 and J is TRBJ2-3; TRBD1 aligns across 11 bases. Sequenced here: PBMCs, sampled from a glioma patient treated with radiotherapy, temozolomide or both. The sequence came from a man aged 25-40 years with glioma. The CDR3 DNA is TGTGCCAGCAGTGACCGGGACAGGGGGAGAAGAGATACGCAGTATTTT. This codes for CASSDRDRGRRDTQYF.